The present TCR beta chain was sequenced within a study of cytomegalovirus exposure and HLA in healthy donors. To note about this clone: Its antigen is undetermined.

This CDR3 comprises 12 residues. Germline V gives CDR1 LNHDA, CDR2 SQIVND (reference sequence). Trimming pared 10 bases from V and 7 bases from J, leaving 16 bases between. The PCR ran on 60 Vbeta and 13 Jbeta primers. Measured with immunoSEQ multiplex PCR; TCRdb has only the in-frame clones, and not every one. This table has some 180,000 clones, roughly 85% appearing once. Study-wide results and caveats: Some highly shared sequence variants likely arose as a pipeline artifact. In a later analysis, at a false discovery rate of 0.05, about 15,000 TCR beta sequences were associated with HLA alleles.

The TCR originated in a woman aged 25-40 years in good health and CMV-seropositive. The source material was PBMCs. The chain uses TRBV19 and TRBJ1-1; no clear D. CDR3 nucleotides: TGTGCCACCGGGGAGGTACCAATTGAAGCTTTCTTT. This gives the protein CATGEVPIEAFF.